These 20 T cell receptor beta chains were all obtained from the same sample, sequenced in a study of regulatory T cells in long-lasting Graves disease. Time point of the sample: newly diagnosed GD, antithyroid drugs for less than 3 months. The TCR library was prepared using RNA isolated from PBMCs. With iRepertoire HTBI primers and Arm-PCR of CDR3 regions, TCR beta libraries were built. One entry per CDR3 protein results from TCRdb running MiXCR on the multiplex PCR reads. The table records roughly 500,000 distinct CDR3 sequences, 13% of them present only once. These same data were also listed under a study on T cells in Graves' hyperthyroidism and ophthalmopathy.

The starting material was peripheral blood mononuclear cells (PBMCs), obtained at new diagnosis, from a patient treated with antithyroid drugs. The receptors were sampled from a man aged 30-40 years with Graves disease.

The table lists this clonotype with a few counts. The gene calls are TRBV9 and TRBJ2-2; weak D call: TRBD2 (5 bases). The CDR3 runs to 13 residues. The V and J ends lost 2 bases and 6 bases respectively, with 8 bases between them. Germline assignment: CDR1 SGDLS and CDR2 YYNGEE. As DNA, the CDR3 is TGTGCCAGCAGCGTCACACTAGCCGGGGAGCTGTTTTTT. Translated, it gives CASSVTLAGELFF.

This clonotype turned up a few times. This chain links TRBV19 with TRBJ2-1, with TRBD2 identical over 14 bases. V shed 7 bases and J 2 bases; nucleotides not matched to a gene: 13. Germline loops: CDR1 LNHDA, CDR2 SQIVND (reference sequence). The CDR3 has 19 amino acids. The CDR3 region has the DNA TGTGCCAGTACCCCCAAGGGACTAGCGGGAGTTGGCGCCTACAATGAGCAGTTCTTC. It translates to CASTPKGLAGVGAYNEQFF.

The chain is built from TRBV24-1 and TRBJ2-7; TRBD2 might be the D (5 bases). In germline, CDR1 is KGHDR, CDR2 SFDVKD. The ends were cut back, 2 bases at V and 6 bases at J, with 22 bases in the middle. The CDR3 loop spans 17 amino acids. The CDR3: CATSDSLGGQTSAEQYF. DNA of the CDR3: TGTGCCACCAGTGATTCACTAGGCGGCCAAACTTCCGCCGAGCAGTACTTC.

The CDR3 DNA is TGCGCCAGCAGCCAACTCGGGACTAGCGGGACCTTCGGGCAGTATTTT. Its translation is CASSQLGTSGTFGQYF. The chain links TRBV4-1 to TRBJ2-3; TRBD2 agrees at 13 bases. This CDR3 region has 16 residues. V lost 2 bases, J lost 11 bases, and 10 bases stayed unmatched. Germline V gene sequence: CDR1 MGHRA, CDR2 YSYEKL.

V usage is TRBV20-1 and J usage is TRBJ1-4, with D unclear. The germline V gene has CDR1 DFQATT and CDR2 SNEGSKA (reference sequence). The CDR3 covers 12 residues. V was cut by 5 bases and J by 5 bases, with 9 bases left in between. The CDR3, as DNA: TGCAGTGCTCTAGCCATAAATGAAAAACTGTTTTTT. This encodes CSALAINEKLFF.

This clonotype was picked up many times. The chain is built from TRBV20-1 and TRBJ2-1; possibly TRBD1 or TRBD2 for D (6 bases each). Germline V gives CDR1 DFQATT, CDR2 SNEGSKA (reference sequence). V was trimmed by 0 bases and J by 9 bases, leaving 12 bases between them. CDR3 length: 13 amino acids. In nucleotides, the CDR3 is TGCAGTGCTAGAGAAAGCGGAGGGGGTGAGCAGTTCTTC. Translating it yields CSARESGGGEQFF.

The table lists this clonotype with many counts. V gene TRBV7-9 combines with J gene TRBJ2-1, with a possible D match to TRBD2 (5 bases). The CDR3 runs to 12 residues. Trimming shortened V by 1 base and J by 10 bases, and 8 bases separated the two germline ends. Germline V gene sequence: CDR1 SEHNR, CDR2 FQNEAQ (reference sequence). The CDR3 nucleotides are TGTGCCAGCAGCTTAGTCGGGGAGGAGCAGTTCTTC. This translates into CASSLVGEEQFF.

This clonotype was seen ten or more times. The chain has TRBV10-3 and TRBJ2-1; 10 nucleotides align to TRBD1. The germline CDR1 and CDR2 sequences are ENHRY and SYGVKD. V gave up 0 bases and J gave up 0 bases; unmatched junction bases: 2. The CDR3 totals 17 residues. CDR3 in DNA: TGTGCCATCAGTGAGTCTGACAGGGGGCCCTCCTACAATGAGCAGTTCTTC. Its translation is CAISESDRGPSYNEQFF.

This clonotype showed up many times. The chain uses TRBV12-3 or TRBV12-4 and TRBJ1-3; D call uncertain. The CDR3 spans 14 residues. V was clipped by 8 bases and J by 1 base, with 12 bases between them. CDR3 in DNA: TGTGCCAGCGACAAGCTGCCTTCTGGAAACACCATATATTTT. It is translated as CASDKLPSGNTIYF.

This clonotype has ten or more counts. The rearrangement joins TRBV12-3 or TRBV12-4 to TRBJ2-7; possible D gene TRBD1, 5 bases. The CDR3 sequence is 14 residues long. Deletions cut 3 bases from V and 2 bases from J, with 11 bases between. The CDR3 sequence: CASSLTVRTYEQYF. The DNA of the CDR3 is TGTGCCAGCAGTTTGACAGTCAGAACCTACGAGCAGTACTTC.

The genes are TRBV20-1 and TRBJ2-3; TRBD2 agrees at 7 bases. The CDR3 extends over 13 amino acids. CDR1 is DFQATT and CDR2 is SNEGSKA in the germline V gene (reference sequence). V lost 6 bases to trimming and J lost 0 bases; unmatched junction nucleotides: 3. CDR3 nucleotides: TGCAGTGCCAATAGCGGGAGCACAGATACGCAGTATTTT. This encodes CSANSGSTDTQYF.

This clonotype was counted at least ten times. The chain links TRBV12-3 or TRBV12-4 to TRBJ2-1, with 8 nucleotides matching TRBD1. This CDR3 contains 11 residues. J lost 10 bases, V lost 6 bases, and 2 bases had no gene match. CDR3 sequence: CASSRDREQFF. The CDR3 DNA is TGTGCCAGCAGCCGGGACAGGGAGCAGTTCTTC.

Note on this clonotype: Just one base apart from a much larger clone, this may be a read error. This sequence joins TRBV5-1 and TRBJ1-6, with TRBD1 as a possible D gene (6 bases). Germline CDR1 reads SGHRS; CDR2 reads YFSETQ. The CDR3 is 15 amino acids. The CDR3 protein is CASSMNGGENSPPHF. CDR3 DNA sequence: TGCGCCAGCAGCATGAACGGGGGCGAGAATTCACCCCCCCACTTT.

This clonotype was recorded many times. CDR3 loop: CASSLSLAALAGGPDTQYF. Written as DNA, the CDR3 is TGTGCCAGCAGTTTATCCCTGGCGGCACTAGCGGGAGGGCCGGATACGCAGTATTTT. The chain couples TRBV27 to TRBJ2-3, with TRBD2 matching 13 bases. V lost 0 bases, J lost 6 bases, and 12 bases stayed unmatched. The CDR3 consists of 19 residues. Germline CDR1 reads MNHEY; CDR2 reads SMNVEV (reference sequence).

CDR3 in amino acids: CASSPSSLGAPSYEQYF. CDR3 nucleotides: TGTGCCAGCAGTCCCAGCAGCTTGGGGGCACCTTCCTACGAGCAGTACTTC. The chain has TRBV12-3 or TRBV12-4 and TRBJ2-7; tentatively, D is TRBD1 (6 bases). The CDR3 extends over 17 amino acids. Trimming pared 5 bases from V and 1 base from J, leaving 21 bases between.

The chain has TRBV19 and TRBJ2-3; possibly TRBD1 for D (6 bases). The CDR3 runs to 13 residues. The V end was cut by 4 bases, the J end by 2 bases, with 7 bases between. Germline V CDR1 and CDR2: LNHDA, SQIVND (reference sequence). CDR3 bases: TGTGCCAGTAGTAAGGGGGACACAGATACGCAGTATTTT. It specifies CASSKGDTDTQYF.

This clonotype came up many times. This chain links TRBV15 with TRBJ1-5, with D hard to call. The CDR3 totals 14 residues. V gave up 5 bases and J gave up 2 bases, with 10 bases separating them. Germline values: CDR1 LNHNV, CDR2 YYDKDF (reference sequence). The CDR3 protein is CATSQARRNQPQHF. In DNA, the CDR3 is TGTGCCACCAGCCAGGCCAGACGCAATCAGCCCCAGCATTTT.

This clonotype was counted at least ten times. The rearrangement links TRBV5-5 to TRBJ2-7, with D perhaps matching TRBD1 (6 bases). This CDR3 is 16 amino acids long. The ends were cut back, 3 bases at V and 5 bases at J, with 21 bases in the middle. Germline CDR1 SGHKS, CDR2 YYEKEE (reference sequence). CDR3 nucleotides: TGTGCCAGCAGCTCCCAACACAGGGTTGATAAGGACGAGCAGTACTTC. Protein: CASSSQHRVDKDEQYF.

This chain links TRBV2 with TRBJ2-3, with 11 bases that match TRBD2. The J call is doubtful: the DNA matches TRBJ2-1 better. Germline-derived CDR1 and CDR2 are SNHLY and FYNNEI. This CDR3 has 15 residues. The CDR3 protein is CASSETSGVIMEQFF. CDR3 in DNA: TGTGCCAGCAGTGAGACTAGCGGGGTGATAATGGAGCAGTTCTTC.

This clonotype has at least ten counts. The chain has TRBV24-1 and TRBJ2-5; no clear D gene. This CDR3 comprises 16 residues. V dropped 3 bases and J dropped 1 base, with 14 bases sitting between them. Germline V gene lookup returns CDR1 KGHDR and CDR2 SFDVKD. The DNA for the CDR3 is TGTGCCACCAGTGATCAAGTCTCGGCTAGCCAAGAGACCCAGTACTTC. As protein: CATSDQVSASQETQYF.